The following is a T cell receptor (beta chain) sequence with its context. Germline V gene data show CDR1 as DFQATT and CDR2 as SNEGSKA (reference sequence). The length of the CDR3 is 11 residues. V shed 3 bases and J shed 4 bases, with 6 bases lying between them. The sample comes from a study of shared T cell receptors in the human thymus. Sequencing was performed with immunoSEQ multiplex PCR; in TCRdb, only in-frame clones are kept and a portion is missing. Here the sample spans fewer than 700,000 clones, approximately 87% being singletons. This sample was shared with a second study, whose subject was human thymus T cells.

This chain links TRBV20-1 with TRBJ1-2; D gene uncertain. Source material: thymocytes. The source is a boy under three years old with a congenital heart defect. CDR3 in DNA: TGCAGTGCTAGGTCCGTCTATGGCTACACCTTC. This gives the protein CSARSVYGYTF.